The text below deals with one TCR beta chain. CDR3 length: 15 residues. Per germline, CDR1 MNHNS and CDR2 SASEGT. V lost 2 bases to trimming and J lost 6 bases, with 17 bases between them. This entry comes from a study of technical replicates of blood from a few donors. Clones were read by immunoSEQ multiplex PCR, and TCRdb kept only the in-frame ones, dropping some. Counted here are more than 80,000 clones, 90% to 97% occurring once; the ten biggest clones make up 0.2% to 0.25%. Material for sequencing was T cells isolated from PBMCs. The sequence came from a human donor in good health. The J gene is TRBJ2-7, the V gene TRBV6-1, with D perhaps TRBD2 (5 bases). CDR3 sequence reads: CASSETWLATGEQYF. The CDR3, as DNA: TGTGCCAGCAGTGAAACTTGGCTAGCAACGGGCGAGCAGTACTTC.